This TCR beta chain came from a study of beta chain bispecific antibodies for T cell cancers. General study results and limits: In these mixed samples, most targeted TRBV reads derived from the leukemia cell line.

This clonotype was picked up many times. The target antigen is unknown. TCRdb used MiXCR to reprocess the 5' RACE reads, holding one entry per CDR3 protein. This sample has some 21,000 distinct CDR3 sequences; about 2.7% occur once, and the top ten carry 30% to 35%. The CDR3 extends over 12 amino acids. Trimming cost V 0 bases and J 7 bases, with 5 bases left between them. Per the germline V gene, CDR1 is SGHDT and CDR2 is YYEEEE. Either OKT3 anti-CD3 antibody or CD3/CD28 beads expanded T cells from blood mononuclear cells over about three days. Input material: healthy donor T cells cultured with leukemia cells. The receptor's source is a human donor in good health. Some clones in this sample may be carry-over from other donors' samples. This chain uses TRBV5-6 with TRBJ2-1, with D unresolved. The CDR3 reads CASSLATNEQFF. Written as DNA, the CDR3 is TGTGCCAGCAGCTTGGCGACAAATGAGCAGTTCTTC.